What follows are 9 T cell receptor beta chains derived from one specimen sequenced in a study of blood T cell repertoires in COVID-19. The data were produced by immunoSEQ multiplex PCR, yet TCRdb's version contains in-frame clones alone and is incomplete. There are 95,000 to 150,000 clones in the sample; around 86% occur only once, and around 4% lies in the top ten. Source material: peripheral blood. These receptors all come from a middle-aged man with acute or convalescent COVID-19.

The V and J genes are TRBV27 and TRBJ2-5, with 7 bases matching TRBD1. CDR3 size: 15 residues. Germline loops: CDR1 MNHEY, CDR2 SMNVEV (reference sequence). After removal of 4 bases from V and 1 base from J, the junction contained 6 bases not matched to a gene. CDR3 sequence: CASSSLSGGQETQYF. The DNA for the CDR3 is TGTGCCAGCAGTTCCCTCTCAGGGGGCCAAGAGACCCAGTACTTC.

The chain uses TRBV18 and TRBJ2-1, with a tentative D call TRBD1 (6 bases). V lost 4 bases to trimming and J lost 1 base, with 14 bases between them. Germline V gene sequence: CDR1 KGHSH, CDR2 LQKENI. This CDR3 comprises 16 residues. The CDR3 DNA follows: TGTGCCAGCTCACGACCGACAGGATCATCCTACAATGAGCAGTTCTTC. Translation gives CASSRPTGSSYNEQFF.

The chain joins TRBV4-3 to TRBJ1-4; the D is unclear. Germline V lookup: CDR1 LGHNA, CDR2 YSLEER. Deletions cut 4 bases from V and 6 bases from J, with 9 bases between. The CDR3 is 13 amino acids. The CDR3 DNA is TGCGCCAGCAGCCCTCGGAGAGATGAAAAACTGTTTTTT. This translates into CASSPRRDEKLFF.

The gene calls are TRBV7-2 and TRBJ1-4, with 12 bases aligning to TRBD1. With V trimmed by 1 base and J by 10 bases, 7 bases remained unmatched. The CDR3 is made up of 16 amino acids. Germline CDR1 and CDR2: SGHTA and FQGNSA. DNA for the CDR3: TGTGCCAGCAGCTTAGTGGGCGGGACAGGGGGCGGAAAACTGTTTTTT. Translated: CASSLVGGTGGGKLFF.

The chain uses TRBV18 and TRBJ2-1; D not certain. CDR3 length: 15 residues. The V gene lost 1 base and the J gene lost 4 bases, with 11 bases spanning the gap. CDR1 KGHSH and CDR2 LQKENI come from the germline V gene. The CDR3 region is CASSPRSTDYNEQFF. The CDR3 DNA is TGTGCCAGCTCACCACGGTCAACAGATTACAATGAGCAGTTCTTC.

The chain links TRBV2 to TRBJ2-1; D possibly corresponds to TRBD2 (6 bases). V was trimmed by 5 bases and J by 7 bases, leaving 12 bases between them. Germline-derived CDR1 and CDR2 are SNHLY and FYNNEI. This CDR3 is built from 13 residues. The CDR3 sequence is CASSRGIENEQFF. CDR3 sequence (DNA): TGTGCCAGCAGTCGGGGGATTGAAAATGAGCAGTTCTTC.

This CDR3 reads CASSLGVGEDTEAFF. Written as DNA, the CDR3 is TGTGCCAGCAGCTTAGGCGTCGGGGAAGACACTGAAGCTTTCTTT. V is TRBV7-9 and J is TRBJ1-1; D unresolved. The CDR3 sequence is 15 residues long. Germline V CDR1 and CDR2: SEHNR, FQNEAQ (reference sequence). The V end lost 1 base, the J end lost 3 bases, and 12 bases lay between the germline ends.

The gene calls are TRBV7-2 and TRBJ2-1; D not resolved. Trimming left V 2 bases short and J 8 bases short, with 16 bases between. Per germline, CDR1 SGHTA and CDR2 FQGNSA. This CDR3 has 15 residues. The DNA of the CDR3 is TGTGCCAGCAGCTTAATGGGCAAACCAGAACATGAGCAGTTCTTC. Amino acid sequence: CASSLMGKPEHEQFF. Full variable domain (missing parts from reference TRBV7-2 and TRBJ2-1): GAGVSQSPSNKVTEKGKDVELRCDPISGHTALYWYRQSLGQGLEFLIYFQGNSAPDKSGLPSDRFSAERTGGSVSTLTIQRTQQEDSAVYLCASSLMGKPEHEQFFGPGTRLTVL.

The chain employs TRBV3-1 (or the pseudogene TRBV3-2) and TRBJ1-2; unclear D gene. V gave up 4 bases and J gave up 0 bases, with 9 bases separating them. Germline values: CDR1 LGHDT, CDR2 YNNKEL (reference sequence). This CDR3 has 14 amino acids. CDR3 protein: CASSPAGSNYGYTF. CDR3 DNA sequence: TGTGCCAGCAGCCCCGCAGGTTCTAACTATGGCTACACCTTC.